Sequencing of this T cell receptor (beta chain) was carried out in a study of cytomegalovirus exposure and HLA in healthy donors. The study, taken as a whole, reports: The classifier reportedly diagnosed cytomegalovirus status with high specificity and sensitivity. The tendency of first-cohort TCR clusters to co-occur in the roughly 130 validation repertoires emerged from a later analysis. Most observed TCR sequences were rare, whereas some public TCRs were detected in many donors.

A roughly 120-subject validation cohort, separate from the approximately 700-subject first cohort, supplied the donors. CDR1 is MRHNA and CDR2 is SNTAGT in the germline V gene. The CDR3 runs 14 residues. V shed 4 bases and J 8 bases; nucleotides not matched to a gene: 7. The method was immunoSEQ multiplex PCR; TCRdb's version includes in-frame clones alone and lacks a portion of them. In the table there are about 160,000 clones, approximately 96% of which are singletons. A word on this clone: Its antigen is not known.

V usage is TRBV6-4 and J usage is TRBJ2-1, with TRBD1 matching over 8 bases. Sequenced: PBMCs. This sequence originates from a woman under 30 in good health and CMV-seronegative. CDR3 sequence reads: CASSARGPLDEQFF. Here the CDR3 DNA reads TGTGCCAGCAGTGCCAGGGGGCCTTTGGATGAGCAGTTCTTC.